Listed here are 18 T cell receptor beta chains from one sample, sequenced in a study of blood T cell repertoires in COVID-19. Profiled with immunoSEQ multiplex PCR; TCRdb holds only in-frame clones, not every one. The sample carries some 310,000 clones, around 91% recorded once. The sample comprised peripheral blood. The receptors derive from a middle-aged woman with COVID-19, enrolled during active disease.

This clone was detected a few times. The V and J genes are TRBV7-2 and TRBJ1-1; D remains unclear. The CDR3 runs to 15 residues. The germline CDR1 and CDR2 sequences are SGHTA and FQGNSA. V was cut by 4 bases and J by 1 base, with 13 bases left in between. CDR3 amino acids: CASSWGDRRNTEAFF. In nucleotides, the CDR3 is TGTGCCAGCAGCTGGGGAGATCGGAGGAACACTGAAGCTTTCTTT.

The CDR3 bases are TGTGCCAGCAGCATGGGGGCTACGTATGGCTACACCTTC. Its protein is CASSMGATYGYTF. The chain employs TRBV28 and TRBJ1-2, with D maybe TRBD1 (6 bases). The CDR3 totals 13 residues. V lost 6 bases and J lost 5, with 13 bases in between. Germline V gene sequence: CDR1 MDHEN, CDR2 SYDVKM.

The CDR3 nucleotides are TGTGCCAGCAGCTTGAACGACGACGGGTCCTATAATTCACCCCTCCACTTT. It specifies CASSLNDDGSYNSPLHF. V is TRBV5-6 and J is TRBJ1-6; D ambiguous. Trimming shortened V by 1 base and J by 1 base, and 12 bases separated the two germline ends. This CDR3 spans 17 amino acids. Germline values: CDR1 SGHDT, CDR2 YYEEEE.

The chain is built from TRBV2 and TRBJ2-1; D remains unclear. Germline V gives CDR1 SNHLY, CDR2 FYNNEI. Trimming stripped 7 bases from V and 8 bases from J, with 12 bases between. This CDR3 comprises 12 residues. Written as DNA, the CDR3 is TGTGCCAGCAATGTACCCGAGGATGAGCAGTTCTTC. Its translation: CASNVPEDEQFF.

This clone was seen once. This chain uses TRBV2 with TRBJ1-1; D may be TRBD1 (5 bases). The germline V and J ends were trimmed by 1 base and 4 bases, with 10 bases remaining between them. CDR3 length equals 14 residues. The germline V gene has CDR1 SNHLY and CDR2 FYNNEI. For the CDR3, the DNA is TGTGCCAGCAGTGAAGAGGAGGGGAGCACTGAAGCTTTCTTT. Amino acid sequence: CASSEEEGSTEAFF.

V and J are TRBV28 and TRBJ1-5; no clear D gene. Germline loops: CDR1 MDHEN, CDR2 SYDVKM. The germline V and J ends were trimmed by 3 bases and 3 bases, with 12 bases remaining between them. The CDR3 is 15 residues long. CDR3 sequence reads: CASSFFAQFNQPQHF. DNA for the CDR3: TGTGCCAGCAGTTTCTTCGCTCAGTTCAATCAGCCCCAGCATTTT.

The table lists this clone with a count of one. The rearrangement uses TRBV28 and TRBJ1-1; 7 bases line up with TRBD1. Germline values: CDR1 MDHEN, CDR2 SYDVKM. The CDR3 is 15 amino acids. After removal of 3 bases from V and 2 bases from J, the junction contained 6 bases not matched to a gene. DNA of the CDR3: TGTGCCAGCAGTTTCCTCGACAGGGCTAACACTGAAGCTTTCTTT. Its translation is CASSFLDRANTEAFF.

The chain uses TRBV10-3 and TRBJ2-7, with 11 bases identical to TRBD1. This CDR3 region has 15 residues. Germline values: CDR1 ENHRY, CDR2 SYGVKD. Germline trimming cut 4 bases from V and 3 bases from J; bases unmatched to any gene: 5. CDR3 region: CAISGGTGGVYEQYF. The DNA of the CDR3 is TGTGCCATCAGTGGAGGGACAGGGGGGGTCTACGAGCAGTACTTC.

The DNA of the CDR3 is TGTGCCAGCAGTTTCCCTAGCTATAAGTACTCCTACAATGAGCAGTTCTTC. Protein: CASSFPSYKYSYNEQFF. The chain uses TRBV28 and TRBJ2-1; perhaps TRBD2 as D (5 bases). The germline CDR1 and CDR2 sequences are MDHEN and SYDVKM. The CDR3 has 17 amino acids. V lost 3 bases and J lost 0, with 15 bases in between.

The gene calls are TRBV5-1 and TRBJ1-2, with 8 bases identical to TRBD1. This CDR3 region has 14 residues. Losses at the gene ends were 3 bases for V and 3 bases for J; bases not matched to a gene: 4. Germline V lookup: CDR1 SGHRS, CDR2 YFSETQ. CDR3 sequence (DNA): TGCGCCAGCAGCTATGGACAGGGCTACTATGGCTACACCTTC. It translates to CASSYGQGYYGYTF.

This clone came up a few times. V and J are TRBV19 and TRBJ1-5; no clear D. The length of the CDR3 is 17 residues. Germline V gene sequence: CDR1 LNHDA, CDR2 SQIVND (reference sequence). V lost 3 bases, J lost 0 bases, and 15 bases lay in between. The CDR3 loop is CASSIYVGGNSNQPQHF. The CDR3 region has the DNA TGTGCCAGTAGTATTTATGTTGGAGGGAATAGCAATCAGCCCCAGCATTTT.

CDR3 loop: CASSEDRFSYGYTF. CDR3 DNA sequence: TGTGCCAGCAGTGAGGACAGGTTTAGTTATGGCTACACCTTC. The gene calls are TRBV2 and TRBJ1-2; 7 bases are shared with TRBD1. With 3 bases clipped from V and 5 bases from J, the junction kept 6 bases outside the gene matches. This CDR3 is 14 amino acids long. Germline-derived CDR1 and CDR2 are SNHLY and FYNNEI. Looking up the rest from reference TRBV2 and TRBJ1-2 gives the full variable domain: EPEVTQTPSHQVTQMGQEVILRCVPISNHLYFYWYRQILGQKVEFLVSFYNNEISEKSEIFDDQFSVERPDGSNFTLKIRSTKLEDSAMYFCASSEDRFSYGYTFGSGTRLTVV.

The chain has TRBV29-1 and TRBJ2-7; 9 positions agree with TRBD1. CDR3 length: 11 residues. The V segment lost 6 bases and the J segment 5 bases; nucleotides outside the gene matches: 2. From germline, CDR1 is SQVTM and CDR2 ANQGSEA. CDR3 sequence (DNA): TGCAGCGTCCGGACAGGGGACGAGCAGTACTTC. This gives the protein CSVRTGDEQYF.

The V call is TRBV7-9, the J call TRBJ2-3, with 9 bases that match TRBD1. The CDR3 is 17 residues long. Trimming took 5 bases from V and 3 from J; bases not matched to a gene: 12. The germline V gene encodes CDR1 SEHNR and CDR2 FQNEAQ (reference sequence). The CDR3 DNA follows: TGTGCCAGCAGCCTCGAGGCTTCGACAGGGGGGACAGATACGCAGTATTTT. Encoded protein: CASSLEASTGGTDTQYF.

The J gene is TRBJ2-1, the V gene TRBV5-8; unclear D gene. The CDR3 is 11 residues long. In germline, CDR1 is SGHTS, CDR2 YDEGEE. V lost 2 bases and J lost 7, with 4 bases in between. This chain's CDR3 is CASSFVNEQFF. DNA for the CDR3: TGTGCCAGCAGCTTCGTAAATGAGCAGTTCTTC. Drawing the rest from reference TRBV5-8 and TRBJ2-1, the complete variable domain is EAGVTQSPTHLIKTRGQQATLRCSPISGHTSVYWYQQALGLGLQFLLWYDEGEERNRGNFPPRFSGRQFPNYSSELNVNALELEDSALYLCASSFVNEQFFGPGTRLTVL.

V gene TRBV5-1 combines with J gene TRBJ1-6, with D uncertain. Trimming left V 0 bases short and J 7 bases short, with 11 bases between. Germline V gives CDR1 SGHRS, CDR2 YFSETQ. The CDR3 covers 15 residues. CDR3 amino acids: CASSLADRENSPLHF. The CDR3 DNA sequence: TGCGCCAGCAGCTTGGCTGACCGGGAGAATTCACCCCTCCACTTT.

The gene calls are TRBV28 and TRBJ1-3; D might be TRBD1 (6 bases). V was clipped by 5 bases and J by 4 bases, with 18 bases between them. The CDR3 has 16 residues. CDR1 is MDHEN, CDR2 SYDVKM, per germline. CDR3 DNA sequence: TGTGCCAGCAGTCCCGCAGGGGCGAATAAAGGAAACACCATATATTTT. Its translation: CASSPAGANKGNTIYF.

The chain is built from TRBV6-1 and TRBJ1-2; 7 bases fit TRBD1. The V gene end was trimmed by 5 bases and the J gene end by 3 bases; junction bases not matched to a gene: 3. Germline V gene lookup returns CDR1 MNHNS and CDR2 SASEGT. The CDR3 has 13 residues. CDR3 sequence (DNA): TGTGCCAGCAGTAACAGGGGTGACTATGGCTACACCTTC. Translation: CASSNRGDYGYTF.